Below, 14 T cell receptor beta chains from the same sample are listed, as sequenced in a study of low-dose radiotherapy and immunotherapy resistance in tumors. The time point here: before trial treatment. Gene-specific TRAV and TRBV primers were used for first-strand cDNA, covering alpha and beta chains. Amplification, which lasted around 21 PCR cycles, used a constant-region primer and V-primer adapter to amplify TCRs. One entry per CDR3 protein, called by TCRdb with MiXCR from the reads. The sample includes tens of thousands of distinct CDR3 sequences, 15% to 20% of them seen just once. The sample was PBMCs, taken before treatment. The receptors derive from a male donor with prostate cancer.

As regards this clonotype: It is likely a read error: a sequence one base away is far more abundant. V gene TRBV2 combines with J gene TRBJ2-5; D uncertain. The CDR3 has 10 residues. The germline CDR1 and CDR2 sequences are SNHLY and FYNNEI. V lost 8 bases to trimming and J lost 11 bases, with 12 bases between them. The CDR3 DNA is TGTGCCAGCCATTACAATGAGCAGTACTTC. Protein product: CASHYNEQYF.

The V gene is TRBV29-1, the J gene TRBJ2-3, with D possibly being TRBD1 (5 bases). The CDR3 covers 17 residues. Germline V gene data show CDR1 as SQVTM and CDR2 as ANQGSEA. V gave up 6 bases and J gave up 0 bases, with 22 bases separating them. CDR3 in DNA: TGCAGCGTGGGGCCGCCCCGTCGAGCCCGAAGCACAGATACGCAGTATTTT. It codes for CSVGPPRRARSTDTQYF.

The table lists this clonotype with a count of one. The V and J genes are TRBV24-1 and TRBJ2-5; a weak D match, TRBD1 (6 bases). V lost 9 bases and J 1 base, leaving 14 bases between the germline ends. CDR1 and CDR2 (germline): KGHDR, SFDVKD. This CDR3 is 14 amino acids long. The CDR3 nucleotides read TGTGCCACCTCTTTCGACAGGACCCAAGAGACCCAGTACTTC. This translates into CATSFDRTQETQYF.

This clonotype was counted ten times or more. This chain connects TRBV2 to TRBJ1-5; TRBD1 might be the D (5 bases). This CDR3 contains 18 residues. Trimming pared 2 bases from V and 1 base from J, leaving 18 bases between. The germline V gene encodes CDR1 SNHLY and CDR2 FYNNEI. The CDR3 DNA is TGTGCCAGCAGTGAACTCCCTCAGGGATGGTTGAGCAATCAGCCCCAGCATTTT. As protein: CASSELPQGWLSNQPQHF.

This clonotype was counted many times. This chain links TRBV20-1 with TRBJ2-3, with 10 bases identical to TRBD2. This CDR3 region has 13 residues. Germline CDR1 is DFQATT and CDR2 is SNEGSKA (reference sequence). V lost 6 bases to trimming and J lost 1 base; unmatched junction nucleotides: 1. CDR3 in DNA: TGCAGTGCCGGACTAGCGGGCACAGATACGCAGTATTTT. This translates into CSAGLAGTDTQYF.

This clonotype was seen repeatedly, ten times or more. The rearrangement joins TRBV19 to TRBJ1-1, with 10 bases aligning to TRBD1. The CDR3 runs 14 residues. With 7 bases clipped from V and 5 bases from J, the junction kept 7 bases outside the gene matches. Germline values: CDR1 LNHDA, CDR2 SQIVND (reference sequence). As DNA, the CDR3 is TGTGCCAGTACCCCGACAGGGGGCTCGACTGAAGCTTTCTTT. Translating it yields CASTPTGGSTEAFF. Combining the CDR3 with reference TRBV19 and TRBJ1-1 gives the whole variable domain DGGITQSPKYLFRKEGQNVTLSCEQNLNHDAMYWYRQDPGQGLRLIYYSQIVNDFQKGDIAEGYSVSREKKESFPLTVTSAQKNPTAFYLCASTPTGGSTEAFFGQGTRLTVV.

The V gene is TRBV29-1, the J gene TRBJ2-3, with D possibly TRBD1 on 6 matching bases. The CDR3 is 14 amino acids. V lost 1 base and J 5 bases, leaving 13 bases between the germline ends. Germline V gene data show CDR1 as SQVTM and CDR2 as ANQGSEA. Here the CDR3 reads CSVEGGQSIDTQYF. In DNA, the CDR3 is TGCAGCGTTGAAGGTGGACAGTCTATAGATACGCAGTATTTT.

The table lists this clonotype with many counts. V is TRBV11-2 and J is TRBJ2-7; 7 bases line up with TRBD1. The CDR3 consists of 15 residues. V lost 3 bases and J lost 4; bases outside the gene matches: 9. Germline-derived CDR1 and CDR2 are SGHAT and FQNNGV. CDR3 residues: CASSFGQVQTYEQYF. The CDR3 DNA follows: TGTGCCAGCAGCTTTGGACAGGTGCAAACATACGAGCAGTACTTC.

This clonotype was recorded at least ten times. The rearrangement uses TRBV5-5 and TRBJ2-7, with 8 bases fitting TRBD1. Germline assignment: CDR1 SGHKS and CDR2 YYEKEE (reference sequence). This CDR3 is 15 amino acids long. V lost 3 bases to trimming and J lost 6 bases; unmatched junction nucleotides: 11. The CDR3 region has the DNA TGTGCCAGCAGCTCTTCCGGGACAGGAGGTCTCGAGCAGTACTTC. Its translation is CASSSSGTGGLEQYF.

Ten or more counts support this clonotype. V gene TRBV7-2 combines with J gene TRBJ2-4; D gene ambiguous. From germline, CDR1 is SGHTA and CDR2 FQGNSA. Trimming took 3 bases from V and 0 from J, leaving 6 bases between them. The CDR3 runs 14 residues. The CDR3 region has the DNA TGTGCCAGCAGCTTGGCCACAGCCAAAAACATTCAGTACTTC. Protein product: CASSLATAKNIQYF.

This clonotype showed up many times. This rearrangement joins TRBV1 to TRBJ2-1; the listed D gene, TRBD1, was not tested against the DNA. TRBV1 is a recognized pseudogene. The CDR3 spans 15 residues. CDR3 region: CTSSQTGHIYSEQFF. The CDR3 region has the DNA TGCACCAGCAGCCAGACGGGACATATCTACAGTGAGCAGTTCTTC.

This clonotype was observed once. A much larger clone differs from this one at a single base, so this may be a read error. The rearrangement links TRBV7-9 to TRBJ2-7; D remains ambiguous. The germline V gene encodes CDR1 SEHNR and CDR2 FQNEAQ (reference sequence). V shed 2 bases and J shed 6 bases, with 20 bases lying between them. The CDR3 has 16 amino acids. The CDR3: CASSLLGPQKTCEQYF. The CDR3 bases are TGTGCCAGCAGCTTACTGGGTCCACAAAAAACCTGCGAGCAGTACTTC.

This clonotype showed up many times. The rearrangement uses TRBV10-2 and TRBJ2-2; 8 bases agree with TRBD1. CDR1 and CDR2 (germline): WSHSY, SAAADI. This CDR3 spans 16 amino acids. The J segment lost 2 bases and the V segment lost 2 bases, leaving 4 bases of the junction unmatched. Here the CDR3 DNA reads TGCGCCAGCAGTGAGACAGGGGGGTTCAACACCGGGGAGCTGTTTTTT. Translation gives CASSETGGFNTGELFF.

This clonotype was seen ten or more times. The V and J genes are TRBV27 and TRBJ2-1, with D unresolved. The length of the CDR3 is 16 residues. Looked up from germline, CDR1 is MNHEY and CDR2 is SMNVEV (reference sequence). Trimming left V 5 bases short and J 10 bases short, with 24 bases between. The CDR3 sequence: CASSPLGAATFREQFF. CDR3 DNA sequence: TGTGCCAGCAGTCCCTTAGGAGCCGCCACATTCCGGGAGCAGTTCTTC.